This T cell receptor (beta chain) was sequenced during a study of control samples from healthy donors and cancer patients (dated by TCRdb to the early 2020s). This clone was recorded many times. Its antigen target is currently unknown. No base-level quality is on record; no much larger clone is a single base apart. Library construction relied on the immunoSEQ multiplex PCR assay. TCRdb obtained this table from immuneACCESS and retained in-frame rearrangements with V and J assigned. These tables miss some clones; where compared with another copy, unresolved V genes account for less than half of the shortfall, and the remainder is unexplained. Within this sample are some 150,000 clones, with about 90% of them counted one time only. Around 7.3% of the sample is taken by the ten largest. The germline V gene (reference sequence) sets CDR1 to SEHNR and CDR2 to FQNEAQ. From the cysteine up to the phenylalanine, the CDR3 has a length of 15 residues. Only the CDR3 DNA stays, 45 bases, in frame from base 1. The V and J ends are trimmed by 2 bases and 0 bases, leaving 8 bases between them.

Sequenced: blood. The chain was built from TRBV7-9 and TRBJ1-5, with no D gene named confidently. The TCR sequence derives from a young man in good health. The CDR3 sequence is CASSLMGNSNQPQHF. The nucleotide sequence is TGTGCCAGCAGCTTAATGGGAAATAGCAATCAGCCCCAGCATTTT.